Listed below are T cell receptor beta chains from one sample, sequenced in a study of cytomegalovirus exposure and HLA in healthy donors. The data were produced by immunoSEQ multiplex PCR, yet TCRdb's version contains in-frame clones alone and is incomplete. The table lists more than 95,000 clones, approximately 88% of them singletons. Sequenced input: PBMCs. Source of these receptors: a man aged 18 to 29 in good health and CMV-seronegative. Each CDR3 is given with its conserved first and last residue. Each record gives: J gene, D gene, V gene, clone size, CDR3 DNA, CDR3 protein. D genes are given only for firm matches. Not every row has a clone size; where given, it reads once, few, many or a size class.

TRBJ2-1,-,TRBV6-5,-,TGTGCCAGCAGTCTTCAAGGCGGCGTCTACAATGAGCAGTTCTTC,CASSLQGGVYNEQFF
TRBJ1-5,-,TRBV6-5,-,TGTGCCAGCAGTTACGGGCGAGGGTATCAGCCCCAGCATTTT,CASSYGRGYQPQHF
TRBJ2-7,TRBD1,TRBV7-8,-,TGTGCCAGCAGCTTAAATAGTGGGACAGGGAATTACGAGCAGTACTTC,CASSLNSGTGNYEQYF
TRBJ1-6,-,TRBV30,-,TGTGCCTGGAGTGTGGGGAGCTCCTATAATTCACCCCTCCACTTT,CAWSVGSSYNSPLHF
TRBJ2-5,TRBD2,TRBV27,-,TGTGCCAGCAGCTCCTGGGGCGGGGGGTTAGAGACCCAGTACTTC,CASSSWGGGLETQYF
TRBJ2-1,TRBD1,TRBV30,-,TGTGCCTGGAGTTACGGGACAGGGTTTTATGAGCAGTTCTTC,CAWSYGTGFYEQFF
TRBJ2-7,TRBD2,TRBV28,-,TGTGCCAGCAGTTTTCTCGGCGGGGGGATGAGTCGGCAGTACTTC,CASSFLGGGMSRQYF
TRBJ2-3,-,TRBV11-3,-,TGTGCCAGCAGCTTAGATCCCACGGGGACAGATACGCAGTATTTT,CASSLDPTGTDTQYF
TRBJ1-6,-,TRBV2,few,TGTGCCAGCAGGAACAGGGAATATAATTCACCCCTCCACTTT,CASRNREYNSPLHF
TRBJ2-2,-,TRBV6-1,-,TGTGCCAGCAGGGGGGCATTGACGAACACCGGGGAGCTGTTTTTT,CASRGALTNTGELFF
TRBJ2-7,TRBD1,TRBV4-3,-,TGCGCCAGCAGCCACTCCGGGACAGGGGAAACCTACGAGCAGTACTTC,CASSHSGTGETYEQYF
TRBJ1-3,TRBD1,TRBV11-3,-,TGTGCCAGCACGACAGGGGCTGGAAACACCATATATTTT,CASTTGAGNTIYF
TRBJ1-2,-,TRBV7-2,-,TGTGCCAGCGAGAGGGAGAACTATGGCTACACCTTC,CASERENYGYTF
TRBJ1-2,-,TRBV28,-,TGTGCCAGCAGCTCGAGACAGACTTATGGCTACACCTTC,CASSSRQTYGYTF
TRBJ2-7,-,TRBV19,once,TGTGCCAGTAGTACTCCCCAGACAGTTCGCTACGAGCAGTACTTC,CASSTPQTVRYEQYF
TRBJ2-5,-,TRBV28,-,TGTGCCAGCAGTTTATCTTCCCTTAAAGAGACCCAGTACTTC,CASSLSSLKETQYF
TRBJ1-3,-,TRBV7-2,-,TGTGCCAGCAGCCCGAGGGTCGACCGGGTCTCTGGAAACACCATATATTTT,CASSPRVDRVSGNTIYF
TRBJ2-7,-,TRBV18,-,TGTGCCAGCTCAGCCCTAGAAAGAACCGAGCAGTACTTC,CASSALERTEQYF
TRBJ1-4,TRBD1,TRBV4-1,-,TGCGCCAGCAGCCAAGGACAGGGGGTGAATGAAAAACTGTTTTTT,CASSQGQGVNEKLFF
TRBJ2-1,TRBD2,TRBV7-9,-,TGTGCCAGCAGCCAACTAGCGGGTCCCTACAATGAGCAGTTCTTC,CASSQLAGPYNEQFF
TRBJ1-6,TRBD1,TRBV4-1,-,TGCGCCAGCAGCCCGGGAGGGGGCTTTAGTAATTCACCCCTCCACTTT,CASSPGGGFSNSPLHF
TRBJ1-1,TRBD1,TRBV5-1,-,TGCGCCAGCAGCGGGACAGCTCAAGGGAACACTGAAGCTTTCTTT,CASSGTAQGNTEAFF
TRBJ2-1,TRBD1,TRBV12-5,once,TGTGCTAGTGGTCCGGGGACAGGGGCCTACAATGAGCAGTTCTTC,CASGPGTGAYNEQFF
TRBJ2-7,TRBD1,TRBV5-1,-,TGCGCCAGCAGCTCGGGGACAGATTCCTACGAGCAGTACTTC,CASSSGTDSYEQYF
TRBJ2-2,TRBD2,TRBV6-6,-,TGTGCCAGCAGAAAACTCGGGGGGACCGGGGAGCTGTTTTTT,CASRKLGGTGELFF
TRBJ2-1,TRBD1,TRBV6-1,-,TGTGCCACTTGGACAGGGAAATTGTTAATCAATGAGCAGTTCTTC,CATWTGKLLINEQFF
TRBJ1-2,-,TRBV6-5,-,TGTGCCAGCAGTTCCTTCTACGCCCCTAACTATGGCTACACCTTC,CASSSFYAPNYGYTF
TRBJ2-7,-,TRBV5-5,-,TGTGCCAGCAGCTTTTCCGATTTGACTAGTCGAGAGCAGTACTTC,CASSFSDLTSREQYF
TRBJ2-7,TRBD1,TRBV28,-,TGTGCCAGCAGCCAACCCCGGGACAGCAGCTACGAGCAGTACTTC,CASSQPRDSSYEQYF
TRBJ1-4,TRBD1,TRBV28,-,TGTGCCAGCAGTTTATCAAGACAGGGGACCTCTAATGAAAAACTGTTTTTT,CASSLSRQGTSNEKLFF
TRBJ2-6,-,TRBV28,once,TGTGCCAGCAACAGACCTGGCTACCCTGGGGCCAACGTCCTGACTTTC,CASNRPGYPGANVLTF
TRBJ1-4,-,TRBV19,once,TGTGCCAGTAGGGAGGGGAATGAAAAACTGTTTTTT,CASREGNEKLFF
TRBJ1-6,-,TRBV28,-,TGTGCCAGCAGTGGGGGCAGGGTAGGGGTGGCTTCCCTCCACTTT,CASSGGRVGVASLHF